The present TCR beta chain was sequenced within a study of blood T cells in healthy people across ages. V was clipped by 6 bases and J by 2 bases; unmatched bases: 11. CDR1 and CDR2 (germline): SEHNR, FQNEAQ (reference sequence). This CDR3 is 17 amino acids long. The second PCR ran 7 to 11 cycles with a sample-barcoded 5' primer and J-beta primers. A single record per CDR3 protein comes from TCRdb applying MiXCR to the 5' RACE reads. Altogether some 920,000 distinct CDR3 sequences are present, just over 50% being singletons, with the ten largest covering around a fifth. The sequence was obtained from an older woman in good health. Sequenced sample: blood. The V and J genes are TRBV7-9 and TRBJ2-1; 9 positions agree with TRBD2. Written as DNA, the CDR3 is TGTGCCAGCAGTTCTTCCCTAGCGGGAACTACCTACAATGAGCAGTTCTTC. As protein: CASSSSLAGTTYNEQFF.